This TCR beta chain was identified during a study of beta chain features in type 1 diabetes. The table lists this clone with a few counts. Every isolated RNA sample was fully reverse transcribed, so sequencing captured expressed TCRB transcripts. Sequencing used immunoSEQ multiplex PCR; TCRdb keeps in-frame clones, though not all of them. In the table there are about 130,000 clones, 9% to 9.5% of which are singletons. CDR1 is SGHNT, CDR2 YYREEE, per germline (reference sequence). V lost 4 bases to trimming and J lost 4 bases, with 20 bases between them. The CDR3 length is 16 residues. This TCR derives from a man aged 18 to 29 in good health. The chain combines TRBV5-4 with TRBJ1-2, with D unresolved. The sample taken for sequencing was central memory CD4+ T cells from blood. The CDR3 DNA is TGTGCCAGCAGCCCTCTAGCCGTAGGGCAGGCCTATGGCTACACCTTC. Residues: CASSPLAVGQAYGYTF.